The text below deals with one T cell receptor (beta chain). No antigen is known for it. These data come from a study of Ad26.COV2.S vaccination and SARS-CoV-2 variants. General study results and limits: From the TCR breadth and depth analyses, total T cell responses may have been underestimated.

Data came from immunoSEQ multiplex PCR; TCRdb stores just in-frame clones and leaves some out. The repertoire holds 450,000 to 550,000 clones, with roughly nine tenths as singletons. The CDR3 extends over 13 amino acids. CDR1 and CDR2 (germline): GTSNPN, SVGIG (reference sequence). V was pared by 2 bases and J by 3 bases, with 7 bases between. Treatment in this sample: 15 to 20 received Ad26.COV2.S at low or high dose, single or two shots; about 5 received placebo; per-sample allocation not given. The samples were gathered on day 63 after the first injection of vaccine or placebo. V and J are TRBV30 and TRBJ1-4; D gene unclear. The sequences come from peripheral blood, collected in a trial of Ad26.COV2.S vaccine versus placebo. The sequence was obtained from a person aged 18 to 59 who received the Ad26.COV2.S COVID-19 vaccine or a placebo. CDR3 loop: CAWSQVANEKLFF. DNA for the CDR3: TGTGCCTGGAGTCAAGTAGCTAATGAAAAACTGTTTTTT.